The clone carrying this T cell receptor beta chain was seen just once. Repertoires were generated with immunoSEQ multiplex PCR, while TCRdb's copy carries only in-frame clones and drops some. The data hold about 40,000 clones, with 90% to 95% observed a single time. The sample belongs to a study of T cell changes during pregnancy in multiple sclerosis. Trimming took 3 bases from V and 4 from J, leaving 15 bases between them. In germline, CDR1 is MDHEN, CDR2 SYDVKM. The CDR3 length is 15 residues. This TCR derives from a female donor with multiple sclerosis, enrolled in a pregnancy study. Sequences were derived from CD8+ T cells from peripheral blood mononuclear cells, sampled before pregnancy. The chain joins TRBV28 to TRBJ1-1; D is perhaps TRBD1 (5 bases). Here the CDR3 DNA reads TGTGCCAGCAGTTTGGGGGGAGGGATTGGCACTGAAGCTTTCTTT. Translating it yields CASSLGGGIGTEAFF.